This T cell receptor beta chain was documented in a study of CD8+CD57+ T cells in acquired aplastic anemia. At the level of the study: Sorted CD4+ and CD8+ cell DNA averaged approximately 3.2 ug. General study points: A significant difference in CD8+ Simpson's diversity between patients and controls was not found.

On this clonotype: Its target is unknown.

Genomic DNA was employed as the template in profiling TCR beta VDJ and CDR3. A single record per CDR3 protein comes from TCRdb applying MiXCR to the reads. The sample consists of some 200,000 distinct CDR3 sequences, roughly 50% of them appearing once. The patients chosen for sequencing had shown expansion of CD8+CD57+ cells (detected by flow cytometry). This TCR was recovered from a human donor with aplastic anemia. Sequencing was performed on sorted CD4+, CD8+, or CD8+CD57+ T cells (not recorded which) from PBMCs.

The CDR3 loop is CASSFETGRQPQHF. The CDR3 bases are TGTGCCAGTAGTTTCGAGACAGGACGTCAGCCCCAGCATTTT. The rearrangement links TRBV19 to TRBJ1-5, with D possibly TRBD1 on 6 matching bases. Trimming shortened V by 5 bases and J by 6 bases, and 14 bases separated the two germline ends. This CDR3 is 14 amino acids long. Germline V gene sequence: CDR1 LNHDA, CDR2 SQIVND (reference sequence).